The present entry profiles one TCR beta chain with its context. The antigen it recognizes is unknown. No much larger clonotype is one base removed from it; base qualities were not supplied. CDR1 and CDR2 are read off the germline V gene as SGHDT and YYEEEE. V is pruned by 0 bases and J by 4 bases, leaving 3 bases of the junction without a gene match. Inclusive of the bounding cysteine and phenylalanine, the CDR3 is 15 residues long. CDR3 DNA is the only sequence kept; it has 45 bases, read in frame from the first base. The High Capacity cDNA Reverse Transcription Kit was used to reverse transcribe all of the isolated RNA, meaning that expressed TCRB transcripts were what got sequenced. Naive, central memory and regulatory T cell samples underwent deep immunoSEQ sequencing, averaging about 3.3 million total reads per sample. Sorted cells were lysed in RLT buffer and RNA was extracted with DNase-treated RNeasy Micro or Mini kits, depending on cell number. To prevent cross-contamination, each cell subset was processed individually, whereas patient and healthy donor samples were processed jointly. The immunoSEQ multiplex PCR was used to amplify TCRB sequences from cDNA, generating 87-bp fragments that spanned the CDR3 region. The amplicons were sequenced using the Illumina HiSeq platform. The paper's data handling went like this. PCR bias was computationally corrected using synthetic template baselines, reads within Hamming distance 2 were collapsed, and singletons that could not be merged were discarded. By aligning reads against IMGT, V, D and J genes, CDR3 length, and insertions or deletions at six rearrangement sites were assigned. Within each subset, clonotype counts were normalized to sorted cell number, and only after that were true diversity and Gini coefficients computed with the tcR R package. The overlap coefficient, calculated on TCRB nucleotide sequences, was used to quantify repertoire sharing. TCRdb provides this immuneACCESS table in a form limited to in-frame rearrangements. Some clones are lacking; in checked studies, under half of them reflect an unresolved V gene, and why the rest are absent is not known. V and J calls and clone size come straight from that table; D and trimming were deduced from the DNA. The sample data list 140,000 to 150,000 clones, and 40% to 60% of these were observed just once. 0.42% of the sample is held by the ten biggest clonotypes.

These data are taken from a study of beta chain features in type 1 diabetes (dated by TCRdb to between 2018 and 2020). Some background on the complete study: Patients and healthy donors did not differ in mean age, gender distribution, total cell number or subset yield. A total of around 110,000,000 sorted cells were examined across all samples, and RNA yield correlated strongly with the number of cells per subset. In the study, TCRB repertoires of sorted circulating CD4+ T cell subsets from recently diagnosed type 1 diabetes patients were compared with those of matched healthy donors. Regulatory and stem cell-like memory subsets were obtained from only 8 patients and roughly 8 healthy donors, while naive and central memory subsets were obtained from all 28 donors.

A single peripheral blood draw of approximately 110 mL on average was collected from each donor into heparinised tubes. A BD FACSAria II and a panel including CD45RO, CCR7, CD25, CD127, CD95 and CD27 were used to sort naive, central memory, regulatory and stem cell-like memory CD4+ T cells. A purity above 95% was achieved for all sorted populations. PBMCs were isolated right away by Lymphoprep density gradient centrifugation and were stained directly, without culture. So that batch effects would be minimized, each experiment stained and sorted samples in pairs, pairing one healthy donor with one patient. Study-wide findings and limitations: Type 1 diabetes patients showed a moderate but significant shortening of TCRB CDR3 length in all four CD4+ subsets. Only small numbers of individuals were included in the HLA sub-analyses, which left unresolved whether HLA type had any influence on TCRB rearrangement. Sequencing cDNA rather than genomic DNA could over-represent highly expressing activated cells, although activation and CD3 levels did not differ between groups. At VDJ recombination sites, type 1 diabetes patients had fewer insertions and more deleted nucleotides, which implies abnormalities in thymic rearrangement. Naive, central memory and regulatory TCRB repertoires appeared to be more alike among patients than among healthy donors. Shorter templates might be favored by PCR, yet because patient and control samples were amplified and corrected together, any such skew would affect both groups equally.

The sequenced material came from Tregs from blood. What the cell subset or site label conveys for this sample: regulatory CD4+ T cells. The sequence links TRBV5-6 to TRBJ2-5; TRBD2 matches 10 bases in the middle. This clonotype was obtained from a man aged 18 to 30 in good health. The bases read TGTGCCAGCAGCTTGGGGCTAGCGGGAGTAGAGACCCAGTACTTC. This codes for CASSLGLAGVETQYF.